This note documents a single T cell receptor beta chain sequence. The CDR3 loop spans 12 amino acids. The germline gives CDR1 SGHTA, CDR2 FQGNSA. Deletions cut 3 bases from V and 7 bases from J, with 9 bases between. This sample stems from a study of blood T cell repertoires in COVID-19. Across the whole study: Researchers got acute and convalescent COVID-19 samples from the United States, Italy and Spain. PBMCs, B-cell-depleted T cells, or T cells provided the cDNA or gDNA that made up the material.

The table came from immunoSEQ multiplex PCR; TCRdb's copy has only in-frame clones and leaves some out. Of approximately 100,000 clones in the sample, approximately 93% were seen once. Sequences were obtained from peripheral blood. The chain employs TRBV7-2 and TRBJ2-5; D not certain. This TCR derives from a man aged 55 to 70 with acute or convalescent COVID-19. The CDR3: CASSLGPRTQYF. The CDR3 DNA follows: TGTGCCAGCAGCTTGGGCCCCAGGACCCAGTACTTC. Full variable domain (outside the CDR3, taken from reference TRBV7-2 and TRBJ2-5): GAGVSQSPSNKVTEKGKDVELRCDPISGHTALYWYRQSLGQGLEFLIYFQGNSAPDKSGLPSDRFSAERTGGSVSTLTIQRTQQEDSAVYLCASSLGPRTQYFGPGTRLLVL.